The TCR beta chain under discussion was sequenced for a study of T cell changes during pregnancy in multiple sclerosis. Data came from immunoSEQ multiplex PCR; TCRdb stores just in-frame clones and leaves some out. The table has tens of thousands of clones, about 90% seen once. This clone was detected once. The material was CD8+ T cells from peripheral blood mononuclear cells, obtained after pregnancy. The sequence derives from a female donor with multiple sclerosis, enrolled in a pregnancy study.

CDR3 loop: CASSLGGQGTNYQPQHF. The DNA for the CDR3 is TGTGCCAGCAGCTTAGGGGGACAGGGAACGAACTATCAGCCCCAGCATTTT. This chain connects TRBV7-4 to TRBJ1-5; TRBD1 matches at 9 bases. CDR1 is SGHVT and CDR2 is SQSDAQ in the germline V gene. Germline trimming cut 1 base from V and 5 bases from J; bases unmatched to any gene: 9. The CDR3 covers 17 residues.